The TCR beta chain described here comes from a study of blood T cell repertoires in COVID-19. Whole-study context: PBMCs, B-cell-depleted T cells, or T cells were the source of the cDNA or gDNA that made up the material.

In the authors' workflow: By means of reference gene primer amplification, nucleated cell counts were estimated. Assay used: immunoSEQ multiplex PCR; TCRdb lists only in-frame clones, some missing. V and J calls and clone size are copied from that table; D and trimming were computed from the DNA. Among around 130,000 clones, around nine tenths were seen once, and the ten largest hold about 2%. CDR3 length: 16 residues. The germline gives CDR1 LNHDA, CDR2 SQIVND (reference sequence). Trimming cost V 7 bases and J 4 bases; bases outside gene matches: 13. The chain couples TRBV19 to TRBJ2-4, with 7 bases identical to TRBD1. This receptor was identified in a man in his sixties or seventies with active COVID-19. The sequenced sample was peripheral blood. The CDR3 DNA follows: TGTGCCAGTACCGATCCGAGGGGGACAGCAAAAAACATTCAGTACTTC. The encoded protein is CASTDPRGTAKNIQYF.